This TCR beta chain was recorded in a study of T-cell reconstitution after alpha-beta-depleted transplantation in children. Study-level findings and limits: The study reportedly traced alpha-beta T cells about two months after transplant to several hundred expanded graft clones.

V shed 0 bases, J shed 7 bases, and the junction held 5 bases outside the gene matches. Germline V CDR1 and CDR2: SGHTA, FQGNSA. CDR3 size: 15 residues. Turning to this clonotype: Antigen: not known.

A library of TCRbeta sequences, prepared with unique molecular identifiers, was generated. TCRdb processed the PCR reads anew with MiXCR; each CDR3 protein has one entry. The sample holds about 1,000,000 distinct CDR3 sequences; roughly 29% are singletons and the top ten take roughly 31%. Here the sequenced sample was PBMCs, mostly from graft donor cells, taken 360 days after TCRalphabeta/CD19-depleted stem cell transplant. This clonotype originated in a boy in the first two years of life who had a stem cell transplant for SCID, so the T cells may come from the graft donor. The chain links TRBV7-2 to TRBJ2-2; 7 nucleotides match TRBD2. Here the CDR3 reads CASSLAGRESGELFF. In nucleotides, the CDR3 is TGTGCCAGCAGCTTAGCAGGGAGGGAAAGCGGGGAGCTGTTTTTT.